This T cell receptor beta chain was sequenced in a study of T cell changes during pregnancy in multiple sclerosis. Method: immunoSEQ multiplex PCR; TCRdb's copy keeps in-frame clones and lacks some. This table has tens of thousands of clones, 90% to 95% appearing once. This CDR3 has 16 residues. Germline V gene data show CDR1 as SQVTM and CDR2 as ANQGSEA. V lost 5 bases, J lost 2 bases, and 9 bases stayed unmatched. This clone was picked up one time. This sequence joins TRBV29-1 and TRBJ1-4; TRBD1 matches at 9 bases. This sequence originates from a female donor in good health, enrolled as a control in a pregnancy study. Sequencing used peripheral blood, obtained after pregnancy. This CDR3 reads CSVKRGQGRTNEKLFF. The CDR3 DNA reads as TGCAGCGTTAAACGGGGACAGGGCAGGACTAATGAAAAACTGTTTTTT.